This T cell receptor beta chain was profiled in a study of CXCR3-negative and CXCR3-positive naive CD8 T cells. Study-level findings and limits: Cryopreserved cells partially lost CXCR3 expression, and fresh PBMCs were used in most assays. Compared with CXCR3-negative naive cells, CXCR3-positive naive cells showed more hydrophobic TRB CDR3s. Surface CD5 matched across naive subsets, and TRB CDR3 properties served to infer TCR strength.

Germline V gene data show CDR1 as SQVTM and CDR2 as ANQGSEA. The CDR3 is made up of 19 amino acids. Libraries were UMI-labeled 5' RACE TRB cDNA. TCRdb reworked the 5' RACE reads into one entry per CDR3 protein, no DNA. Seen in this sample are tens of thousands of distinct CDR3 sequences; the ten most common clones hold 0.62%. Sorting yielded triplicates of around 300,000 cells for each CD8+ T cell subset. As for this clonotype: Antigen unknown.

This receptor was obtained from a human donor in good health. Some clones in this sample may be carry-over from other donors' samples. The V and J genes are TRBV29-1 and TRBJ2-1; there is no DNA to check the TCRdb D call of TRBD2. The sample consisted of naive CXCR3+ CD8+ T cells from blood. Subset noted: CD45RO-CCR7+CD27+CD95- naive CD8+ T cells expressing CXCR3 (TNR3+). The CDR3 region is CSVVPGLAGGPSAVDEQFF.